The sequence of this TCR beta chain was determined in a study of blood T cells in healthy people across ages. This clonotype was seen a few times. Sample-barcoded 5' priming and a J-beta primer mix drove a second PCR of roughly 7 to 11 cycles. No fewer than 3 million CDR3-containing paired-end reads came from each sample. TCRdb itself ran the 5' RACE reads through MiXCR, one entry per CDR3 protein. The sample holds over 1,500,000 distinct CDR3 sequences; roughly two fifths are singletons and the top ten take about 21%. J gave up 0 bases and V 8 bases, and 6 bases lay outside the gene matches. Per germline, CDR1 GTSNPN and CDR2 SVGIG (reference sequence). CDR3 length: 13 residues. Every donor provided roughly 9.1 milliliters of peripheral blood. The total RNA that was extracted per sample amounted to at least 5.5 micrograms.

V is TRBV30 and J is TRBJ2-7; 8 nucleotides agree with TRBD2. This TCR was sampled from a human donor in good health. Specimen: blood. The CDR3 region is CALRGGSSYEQYF. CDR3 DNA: TGTGCCCTTCGGGGGGGTAGCTCCTACGAGCAGTACTTC.